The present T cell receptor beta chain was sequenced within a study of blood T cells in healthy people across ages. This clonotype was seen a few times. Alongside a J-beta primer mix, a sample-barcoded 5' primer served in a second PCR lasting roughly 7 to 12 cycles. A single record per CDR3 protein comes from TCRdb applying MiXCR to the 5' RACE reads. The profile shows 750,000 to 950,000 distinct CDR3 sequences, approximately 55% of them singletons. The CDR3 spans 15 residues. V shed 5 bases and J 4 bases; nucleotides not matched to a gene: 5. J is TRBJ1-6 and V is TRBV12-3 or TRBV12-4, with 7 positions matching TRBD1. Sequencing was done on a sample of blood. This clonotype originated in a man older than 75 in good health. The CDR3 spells CASSPQGIYNSPLHF. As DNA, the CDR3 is TGTGCCAGCAGTCCACAGGGGATTTATAATTCACCCCTCCACTTT.